This T cell receptor (beta chain) appears in the sequencing data of a study of tumor-infiltrating lymphocytes in primary liver carcinoma. On this clonotype itself: The junction shows a germline mismatch at one end, possibly a read error.

From 500 ng of total RNA, TCR beta-specific cDNA was reverse-transcribed using a constant-region primer. Sequencing libraries for TCR beta derived from three nested multiplex PCR rounds that used slightly modified ARM-PCR. For about 11 cycles apiece, the opening two PCR rounds ran with TRBV1-TRBV30 forward primers and a C-beta reverse primer. MiXCR was run by TCRdb on the multiplex PCR reads, yielding one entry per CDR3 protein. This table holds about 99,000 distinct CDR3 sequences, around 63% found once. Starting material for RNA and DNA co-extraction consisted of about 20-32 mg of unsorted bulk tissue. CDR1 is MNHEY and CDR2 is SVGAGI in the germline V gene. The CDR3 totals 15 residues.

V is TRBV6-5 and J is TRBJ2-1; D uncertain. Sequencing was performed on liver tumor tissue from sampling region 5. As for subset: tumor region T5, tumor centre. The clonotype comes from a woman aged 55-69 years with primary liver carcinoma and hepatitis B virus infection. The chain's CDR3 is CVSSLRLLKYNEQFF. The CDR3 region has the DNA TGTGTCAGCAGCCTCAGACTCCTGAAATACAATGAGCAGTTCTTC.